The source of this TCR beta chain is a study of blood T cell repertoires in COVID-19. On the study more broadly: COVID-19 samples from acute and convalescent phases originated in the United States, Italy and Spain. From T cells, B-cell-depleted T cells, or PBMCs came the material, which was cDNA or gDNA.

CDR1 and CDR2 from the germline V gene are SGHRS and YFSETQ. Trimming shortened V by 1 base and J by 1 base, and 11 bases separated the two germline ends. This CDR3 region has 15 residues. Profiling relied on immunoSEQ multiplex PCR, and the TCRdb table lists in-frame clones only, not all of them. The repertoire has some 200,000 clones, roughly 87% of them found once; the top ten carry 20% to 25%. Sequencing was carried out using peripheral blood. The receptor comes from a man between 60 and 75 years old with active or convalescent COVID-19. The chain links TRBV5-1 to TRBJ1-1; D call uncertain. The CDR3 loop is CASSLSSSGNTEAFF. CDR3 DNA sequence: TGCGCCAGCAGCTTGTCTTCGAGTGGGAACACTGAAGCTTTCTTT.